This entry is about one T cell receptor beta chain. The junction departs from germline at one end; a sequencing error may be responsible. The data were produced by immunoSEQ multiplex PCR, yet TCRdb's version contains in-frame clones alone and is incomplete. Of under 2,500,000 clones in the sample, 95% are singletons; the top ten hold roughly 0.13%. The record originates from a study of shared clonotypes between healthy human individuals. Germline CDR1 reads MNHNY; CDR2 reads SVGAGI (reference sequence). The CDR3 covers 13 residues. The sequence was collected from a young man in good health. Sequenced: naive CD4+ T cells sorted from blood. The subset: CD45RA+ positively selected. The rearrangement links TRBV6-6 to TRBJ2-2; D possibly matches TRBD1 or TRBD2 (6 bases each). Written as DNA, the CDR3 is TGTGCCGGCAGGAGGGGGGTGAGCGGGGAGCTGTTTTTT. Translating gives CAGRRGVSGELFF.